This T cell receptor beta chain was recorded in a study of cytomegalovirus exposure and HLA in healthy donors. Findings of the study overall: Immune exposure was documented only through CMV serostatus. An Asian-associated ancestry cluster reportedly showed fewer N-insertions than the roughly 700-donor mean in a later analysis. More clonal expansion characterized HLA-associated TCR beta chains than equally common others in a later analysis.

On this clone: As yet, its antigen is unknown.

60 Vbeta and 13 Jbeta primers were used in PCR. Only in-frame clones appear in the TCRdb table, and some are missing; sequencing was by immunoSEQ multiplex PCR. Of 150,000 to 200,000 clones detected, 70% appear once; the ten largest clones hold approximately 4.6%. The sample taken for sequencing was PBMCs. This TCR derives from a young man in good health and CMV-seropositive.

In DNA form, the CDR3 reads TGTGCCAGCAGTGAAGCCGGAGTGACTGAGCAGTTCTTC. Translation gives CASSEAGVTEQFF. The V gene is TRBV2, the J gene TRBJ2-1; D remains ambiguous. The CDR3 length is 13 residues. Per the germline V gene, CDR1 is SNHLY and CDR2 is FYNNEI. V was pared by 0 bases and J by 9 bases, with 9 bases between. The entire variable domain, with the rest obtained from reference TRBV2 and TRBJ2-1, is as follows: EPEVTQTPSHQVTQMGQEVILRCVPISNHLYFYWYRQILGQKVEFLVSFYNNEISEKSEIFDDQFSVERPDGSNFTLKIRSTKLEDSAMYFCASSEAGVTEQFFGPGTRLTVL.